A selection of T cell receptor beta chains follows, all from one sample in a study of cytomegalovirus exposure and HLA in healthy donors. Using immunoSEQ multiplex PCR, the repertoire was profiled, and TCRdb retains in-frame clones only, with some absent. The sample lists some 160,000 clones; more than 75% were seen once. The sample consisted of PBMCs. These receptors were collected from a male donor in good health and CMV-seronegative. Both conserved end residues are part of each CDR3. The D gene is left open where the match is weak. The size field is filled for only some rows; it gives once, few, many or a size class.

CASSSQRYEQYF | TGTGCCAGCAGTTCACAGAGATACGAGCAGTACTTC | NA | NA | 12 | TRBJ2-7 | TRBV28
CASSQTGTGNYEQYF | TGTGCCAGCAGCCAAACCGGGACAGGAAACTACGAGCAGTACTTC | TRBD1 | NA | 15 | TRBJ2-7 | TRBV4-2
CASSQAPGLSGYEQYF | TGCGCCAGCAGCCAAGCTCCGGGCCTTAGCGGATACGAGCAGTACTTC | NA | NA | 16 | TRBJ2-7 | TRBV4-3
CASTRQGNTGELFF | TGTGCCAGCACAAGACAGGGTAACACCGGGGAGCTGTTTTTT | TRBD1 | once | 14 | TRBJ2-2 | TRBV6-5
CATSNRGETQYF | TGTGCCACCAGCAACAGGGGGGAGACCCAGTACTTC | TRBD1 | few | 12 | TRBJ2-5 | TRBV15
CASSQTGDGYEQYF | TGCGCCAGCAGCCAAACAGGGGATGGTTACGAGCAGTACTTC | TRBD1 | NA | 14 | TRBJ2-7 | TRBV4-1
CASSSGLSYEQYF | TGTGCCAGCAGCTCAGGACTCTCCTACGAGCAGTACTTC | NA | NA | 13 | TRBJ2-7 | TRBV11-2
CASSPAAESSYNEQFF | TGTGCCAGCTCACCAGCGGCCGAAAGCTCCTACAATGAGCAGTTCTTC | NA | NA | 16 | TRBJ2-1 | TRBV18
CASSQPYGTSGRNEQYF | TGCGCCAGCAGCCAACCCTACGGGACTAGCGGGAGAAACGAGCAGTACTTC | TRBD2 | NA | 17 | TRBJ2-7 | TRBV4-1
CASSPGQEPVGYTF | TGTGCCAGCAGCCCAGGACAGGAACCGGTAGGCTACACCTTC | TRBD1 | NA | 14 | TRBJ1-2 | TRBV7-9
CAWRDSPNEKLFF | TGTGCCTGGAGGGACAGTCCTAATGAAAAACTGTTTTTT | NA | NA | 13 | TRBJ1-4 | TRBV30
CASSPRGPWTSGKETQYF | TGTGCCAGCTCACCGCGGGGACCCTGGACTAGCGGGAAGGAGACCCAGTACTTC | TRBD2 | NA | 18 | TRBJ2-5 | TRBV18
CASSLGAGGPDTQYF | TGTGCCAGCAGCTTAGGAGCGGGAGGGCCGGATACGCAGTATTTT | TRBD2 | NA | 15 | TRBJ2-3 | TRBV7-8
CAITTGQAMNTGELFF | TGTGCCATCACTACGGGACAGGCGATGAACACCGGGGAGCTGTTTTTT | TRBD1 | NA | 16 | TRBJ2-2 | TRBV10-3
CSVEGSGGDQPQHF | TGCAGCGTTGAGGGCTCCGGGGGAGATCAGCCCCAGCATTTT | NA | NA | 14 | TRBJ1-5 | TRBV29-1
CASSKTSGGAQSTDTQYF | TGTGCCAGCAGCAAGACTAGCGGGGGAGCACAGAGCACAGATACGCAGTATTTT | TRBD2 | NA | 18 | TRBJ2-3 | TRBV7-2
CASWGRRTDTQYF | TGTGCCAGCTGGGGGCGGCGCACAGATACGCAGTATTTT | NA | few | 13 | TRBJ2-3 | TRBV6-6
CAISGTSGISYEQYF | TGTGCCATCAGTGGGACTAGCGGGATCTCCTACGAGCAGTACTTC | TRBD2 | NA | 15 | TRBJ2-7 | TRBV10-3
CASSSRLAGAPGETQYF | TGTGCCAGCAGCTCGAGGCTAGCGGGAGCCCCCGGGGAGACCCAGTACTTC | TRBD2 | NA | 17 | TRBJ2-5 | TRBV7-9
CASSSPRGGVNIQYF | TGCGCCAGCAGCTCCCCCCGGGGGGGTGTGAACATTCAGTACTTC | TRBD2 | NA | 15 | TRBJ2-4 | TRBV5-1
CASSFRGGGADTQYF | TGTGCCAGCAGCTTCCGGGGAGGAGGCGCAGATACGCAGTATTTT | NA | NA | 15 | TRBJ2-3 | TRBV7-6
CASSWKGGRGNIQYF | TGTGCCAGCAGCTGGAAAGGGGGCAGGGGAAACATTCAGTACTTC | TRBD1 | NA | 15 | TRBJ2-4 | TRBV7-3